This T cell receptor beta chain originates from a study of regulatory T cells in long-lasting Graves disease. As for the study in general: Antithyroid drug intake by newly diagnosed Graves' patients had lasted under 3 months.

This clonotype was found a few times. As for time point: newly diagnosed GD, antithyroid drugs for less than 3 months. PBMC-extracted RNA yielded the TCR library. Trimming stripped 6 bases from V and 1 base from J, with 12 bases between. This CDR3 is built from 15 residues. The germline CDR1 and CDR2 sequences are SEHNR and FQNEAQ (reference sequence). The TCR beta library used iRepertoire HTBI primers with Arm-PCR amplification of CDR3. Each CDR3 protein is one row after TCRdb ran MiXCR on the multiplex PCR reads. The table lists 440,000 or so distinct CDR3 sequences, just under 15% of them singletons. The same data also contributed to another study, on T cells in Graves' hyperthyroidism and ophthalmopathy.

The sequencing used peripheral blood mononuclear cells (PBMCs), collected at new diagnosis, from a patient treated with antithyroid drugs. The chain combines TRBV7-9 with TRBJ2-2; D may be TRBD1 or TRBD2 (5 bases each). The clonotype was recovered from a woman in her thirties with Graves disease. The CDR3 here is CASRFSGGNTGELFF. CDR3 coding DNA: TGTGCCAGCAGGTTCAGTGGGGGGAACACCGGGGAGCTGTTTTTT. The full variable domain, with the rest looked up from reference TRBV7-9 and TRBJ2-2, is DTGVSQNPRHKITKRGQNVTFRCDPISEHNRLYWYRQTLGQGPEFLTYFQNEAQLEKSRLLSDRFSAERPKGSFSTLEIQRTEQGDSAMYLCASRFSGGNTGELFFGEGSRLTVL.